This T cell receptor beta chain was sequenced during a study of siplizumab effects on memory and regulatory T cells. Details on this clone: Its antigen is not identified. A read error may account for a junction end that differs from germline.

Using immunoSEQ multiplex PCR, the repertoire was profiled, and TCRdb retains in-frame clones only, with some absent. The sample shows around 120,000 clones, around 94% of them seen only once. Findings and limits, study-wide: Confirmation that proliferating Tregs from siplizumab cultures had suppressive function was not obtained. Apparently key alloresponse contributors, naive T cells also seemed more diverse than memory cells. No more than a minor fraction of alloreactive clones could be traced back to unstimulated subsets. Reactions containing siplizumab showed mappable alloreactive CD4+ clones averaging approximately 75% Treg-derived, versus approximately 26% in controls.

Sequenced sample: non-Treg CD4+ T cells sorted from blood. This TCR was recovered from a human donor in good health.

CDR3 coding DNA: TGTGCCAGCAGCTTGTGGGGGGGGCCCCAGTACTTC. Its translation: CASSLWGGPQYF. The chain combines TRBV5-1 with TRBJ2-5, with D possibly TRBD2 on 7 matching bases. The CDR3 is 12 residues long. Germline V gene sequence: CDR1 SGHRS, CDR2 YFSETQ.